The clone carrying this T cell receptor (beta chain) was seen a single time. Amplification used 60 Vbeta primers and 13 Jbeta primers. The assay was immunoSEQ multiplex PCR, and TCRdb's table has in-frame clones only and misses some. The sample carries 110,000 or so clones, 74% recorded once. The sample comes from a study of cytomegalovirus exposure and HLA in healthy donors. The junction had 5 bases not matched to a gene; V was cut back by 2 bases and J by 4 bases. The CDR3 covers 15 residues. The germline V gene has CDR1 LNHDA and CDR2 SQIVND (reference sequence). The rearrangement uses TRBV19 and TRBJ2-3, with 8 bases lining up with TRBD2. The sample taken for sequencing was PBMCs. This TCR was sampled from a woman in her thirties or forties in good health and CMV-seropositive. The CDR3 loop is CASSISGGIADTQYF. In DNA, the CDR3 is TGTGCCAGTAGTATATCGGGGGGGATAGCAGATACGCAGTATTTT.